This TCR beta chain was recorded in a study of T cells of healthy individuals. This clonotype was counted a few times. Via MiXCR, TCRdb re-called the 5' RACE reads, giving one row per CDR3 protein. The sample carries approximately 100,000 distinct CDR3 sequences, roughly 18% recorded once. Germline values: CDR1 DFQATT, CDR2 SNEGSKA (reference sequence). The V end was cut by 1 base, the J end by 1 base, with 6 bases between. This CDR3 comprises 13 residues. The clonotype comes from a human donor in good health. This chain connects TRBV20-1 to TRBJ2-3; D not resolved. The CDR3 nucleotides read TGCAGTGCTAGAGCCGCCGGCACAGATACGCAGTATTTT. This translates into CSARAAGTDTQYF.